Here is one TCR beta chain with its context. Its matching antigen is unknown. This specimen belongs to a study of shared clonotypes between healthy human individuals. It was on ten immunoSEQ deep assay plates that unsorted PBMC DNA was sequenced. Sequencing was performed with immunoSEQ multiplex PCR; in TCRdb, only in-frame clones are kept and a portion is missing. In the table there are hundreds of thousands of clones, around 79% of which are singletons. Germline V gives CDR1 MDHEN, CDR2 SYDVKM. Trimming stripped 6 bases from V and 1 base from J, with 9 bases between. This CDR3 has 13 amino acids. Study-wide results and caveats: Since donors were few, the genetic and exposure-history diversity represented was limited. Sampling used blood alone; tissue repertoires probably differ.

The chain employs TRBV28 and TRBJ1-1; D might be TRBD1 (5 bases). The clonotype comes from a woman in her thirties or forties in good health. Some clones in this sample may be carry-over from other donors' samples. Sequenced: PBMCs. CDR3 DNA sequence: TGTGCCAGCAGCCAGGGACGGAACACTGAAGCTTTCTTT. Translation gives CASSQGRNTEAFF.